This is a list of T cell receptor beta chains from one sample in a study of blood T cell repertoires in COVID-19. Libraries were prepared by immunoSEQ multiplex PCR; TCRdb keeps only in-frame clonotypes and omits some of them. The table records about 190,000 clones, 60% to 80% of them present only once. Sequenced material: PBMCs or T cells enriched from blood (not recorded which). The receptors were sampled from a woman in her 50s who had recovered from COVID-19. Each CDR3 is given with its conserved first and last residue. Each record gives: CDR3 length, J gene, V gene, CDR3 protein.

length: 16
J: TRBJ1-2
V: TRBV6-2/TRBV6-3
CDR3: CASSYSPGQGLYGYTF

length: 15
J: TRBJ2-7
V: TRBV6-2/TRBV6-3
CDR3: CASSYDGETTYEQYF

length: 16
J: TRBJ2-7
V: TRBV5-1
CDR3: CASSHATSGRSYEQYF

length: 12
J: TRBJ1-2
V: TRBV6-6
CDR3: CASSSAPGGYTF

length: 15
J: TRBJ1-1
V: TRBV28
CDR3: CASSNGGTVNTEAFF

length: 14
J: TRBJ1-6
V: TRBV5-1
CDR3: CASSLGAGDSPLHF

length: 16
J: TRBJ2-7
V: TRBV10-1
CDR3: CASSEKPGLAGYEQYF

length: 16
J: TRBJ1-1
V: TRBV9
CDR3: CASSLDRGDTNTEAFF

length: 14
J: TRBJ1-5
V: TRBV30
CDR3: CAWTRGLFNQPQHF

length: 16
J: TRBJ2-1
V: TRBV7-8
CDR3: CASSLGGTGTYNEQFF

length: 12
J: TRBJ2-3
V: TRBV3-1/TRBV3-2
CDR3: CASSPDRVGQYF

length: 14
J: TRBJ1-4
V: TRBV25-1
CDR3: CALYREFTNEKLFF

length: 15
J: TRBJ1-1
V: TRBV24-1
CDR3: CATTFTNSRNTEAFF

length: 16
J: TRBJ1-1
V: TRBV28
CDR3: CASRLVTGGNGDEAFF

length: 14
J: TRBJ2-3
V: TRBV6-5
CDR3: CASSPGQITDTQYF

length: 13
J: TRBJ2-5
V: TRBV29-1
CDR3: CSVQDPGQETQYF

length: 15
J: TRBJ1-3
V: TRBV5-4
CDR3: CASSSPGQGADTIYF

length: 14
J: TRBJ2-3
V: TRBV5-1
CDR3: CASRTGWSTDTQYF

length: 13
J: TRBJ1-2
V: TRBV6-1
CDR3: CASSEQTQEGYTF

length: 17
J: TRBJ2-1
V: TRBV9
CDR3: CASSVSPNSQGGLEQFF

length: 11
J: TRBJ1-1
V: TRBV5-1
CDR3: CASKRDTEAFF

length: 15
J: TRBJ2-1
V: TRBV11-2
CDR3: CASRAGSPTHNEQFF

length: 15
J: TRBJ1-4
V: TRBV7-2
CDR3: CASSPRGTTNEKLFF

length: 15
J: TRBJ2-1
V: TRBV5-1
CDR3: CASSQGQTPYNEQFF

length: 15
J: TRBJ2-1
V: TRBV5-4
CDR3: CASSAKGAEYNEQFF

length: 15
J: TRBJ1-1
V: TRBV4-1
CDR3: CASSHPGQMNTEAFF

length: 14
J: TRBJ1-2
V: TRBV6-2/TRBV6-3
CDR3: CASSYGAGDYGYTF

length: 14
J: TRBJ2-1
V: TRBV27
CDR3: CASSRLAGEGEQFF

length: 14
J: TRBJ2-1
V: TRBV19
CDR3: CASSLGTTYNEQFF

length: 12
J: TRBJ2-3
V: TRBV12-3/TRBV12-4
CDR3: CASRSLGGAQYF

length: 11
J: TRBJ1-1
V: TRBV28
CDR3: CASSLRTEAFF

length: 15
J: TRBJ1-1
V: TRBV18
CDR3: CASSPSQGQETEAFF

length: 14
J: TRBJ1-4
V: TRBV24-1
CDR3: CATSDRQVSGKLFF

length: 19
J: TRBJ2-6
V: TRBV4-2
CDR3: CASSQDSPGLAPGANVLTF

length: 15
J: TRBJ1-4
V: TRBV7-9
CDR3: CASSSAGHVGEKLFF

length: 13
J: TRBJ2-7
V: TRBV27
CDR3: CASSLGNSYEQYF

length: 13
J: TRBJ1-1
V: TRBV10-3
CDR3: CAISEGEVTEAFF

length: 17
J: TRBJ2-1
V: TRBV3-1/TRBV3-2
CDR3: CASSQGGEAQLGNEQFF

length: 13
J: TRBJ1-3
V: TRBV7-2
CDR3: CASSPDSGNTIYF

length: 15
J: TRBJ1-4
V: TRBV15
CDR3: CATSRVGTRVEKLFF

length: 15
J: TRBJ1-4
V: TRBV4-2
CDR3: CASSPSGTGDEKLFF

length: 18
J: TRBJ2-1
V: TRBV28
CDR3: CASSSGTSGRGSYNEQFF

length: 16
J: TRBJ2-3
V: TRBV28
CDR3: CASSWALAGVGDTQYF

length: 15
J: TRBJ2-2
V: TRBV5-1
CDR3: CASSLEASGGGELFF

length: 14
J: TRBJ2-7
V: TRBV28
CDR3: CASSSHLGTYEQYF

length: 15
J: TRBJ2-1
V: TRBV3-1/TRBV3-2
CDR3: CASSQGTSAVNEQFF

length: 13
J: TRBJ2-7
V: TRBV19
CDR3: CASSIFAGYEQYF

length: 15
J: TRBJ2-7
V: TRBV11-1
CDR3: CASSLGQGVVYEQYF

length: 17
J: TRBJ2-5
V: TRBV3-1/TRBV3-2
CDR3: CASSPGLAGGWQETQYF

length: 16
J: TRBJ2-1
V: TRBV18
CDR3: CASSLAPWVLTHEQFF

length: 13
J: TRBJ2-3
V: TRBV27
CDR3: CASSPTGWGILYF

length: 15
J: TRBJ2-5
V: TRBV5-4
CDR3: CASSSTSGSIETQYF

length: 15
J: TRBJ2-3
V: TRBV2
CDR3: CASSDWVGVGDTQYF

length: 10
J: TRBJ1-1
V: TRBV19
CDR3: CASKDREAFF